The source of this T cell receptor (beta chain) is a study of T cells in Graves' hyperthyroidism and ophthalmopathy. Study information: Peripheral blood sampling occurred at initial diagnosis, before any treatment.

Stable hyperthyroidism: no ophthalmopathy progression over 18 months of follow-up. The CDR3 covers 13 residues. Trimming left V 5 bases short and J 5 bases short, with 13 bases between. Per the germline V gene, CDR1 is SGHAT and CDR2 is FQNNGV. Template material for amplifying TCR beta CDR3 regions consisted of RNA transcripts. The TCR CDR3 first-round RT-PCR relied on the HTBI primer set. TCRdb reanalysed the multiplex PCR reads using MiXCR and keeps one entry per CDR3 protein. The sample holds 500,000 to 650,000 distinct CDR3 sequences; approximately 15% are singletons and the top ten take about 15%. Study results and caveats: The authors' 13 V-J model separated ophthalmopathy from stable hyperthyroidism.

In the case of this clonotype: Its antigen is unidentified.

Sequencing input: blood. The genes are TRBV11-2 and TRBJ2-7; the D is unclear. The source of this sequence is a woman aged 40 to 50 with Graves' hyperthyroidism. The CDR3 is CASSPLLSNEQYF. CDR3 in DNA: TGTGCCAGCAGCCCCCTACTATCCAACGAGCAGTACTTC.